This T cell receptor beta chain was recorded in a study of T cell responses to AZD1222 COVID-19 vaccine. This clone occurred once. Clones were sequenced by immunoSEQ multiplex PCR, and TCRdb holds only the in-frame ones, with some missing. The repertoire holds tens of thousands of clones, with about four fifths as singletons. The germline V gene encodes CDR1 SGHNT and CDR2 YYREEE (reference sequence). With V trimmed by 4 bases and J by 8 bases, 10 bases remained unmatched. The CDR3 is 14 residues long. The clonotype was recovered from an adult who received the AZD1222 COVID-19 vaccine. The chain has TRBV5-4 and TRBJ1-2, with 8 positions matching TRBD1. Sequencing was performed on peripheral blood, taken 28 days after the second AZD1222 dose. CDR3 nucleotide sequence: TGTGCCAGCAGCGACTACAGGGGGATTAGGGGCTACACCTTC. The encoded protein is CASSDYRGIRGYTF.